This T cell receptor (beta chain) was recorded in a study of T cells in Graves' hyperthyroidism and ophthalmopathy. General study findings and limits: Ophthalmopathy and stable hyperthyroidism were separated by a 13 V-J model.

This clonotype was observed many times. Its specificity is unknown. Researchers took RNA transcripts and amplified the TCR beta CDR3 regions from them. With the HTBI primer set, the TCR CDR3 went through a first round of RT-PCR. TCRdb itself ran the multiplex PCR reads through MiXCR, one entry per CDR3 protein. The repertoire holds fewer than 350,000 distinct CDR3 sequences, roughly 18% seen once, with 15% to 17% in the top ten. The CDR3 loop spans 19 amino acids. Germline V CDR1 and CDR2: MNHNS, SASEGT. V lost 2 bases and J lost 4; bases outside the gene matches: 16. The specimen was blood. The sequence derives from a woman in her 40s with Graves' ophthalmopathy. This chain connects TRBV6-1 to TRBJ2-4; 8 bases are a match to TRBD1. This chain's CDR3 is CASSELGQGLRSIKNIQYF. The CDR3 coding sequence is TGTGCCAGCAGTGAACTTGGACAGGGCCTACGCAGTATAAAAAACATTCAGTACTTC.